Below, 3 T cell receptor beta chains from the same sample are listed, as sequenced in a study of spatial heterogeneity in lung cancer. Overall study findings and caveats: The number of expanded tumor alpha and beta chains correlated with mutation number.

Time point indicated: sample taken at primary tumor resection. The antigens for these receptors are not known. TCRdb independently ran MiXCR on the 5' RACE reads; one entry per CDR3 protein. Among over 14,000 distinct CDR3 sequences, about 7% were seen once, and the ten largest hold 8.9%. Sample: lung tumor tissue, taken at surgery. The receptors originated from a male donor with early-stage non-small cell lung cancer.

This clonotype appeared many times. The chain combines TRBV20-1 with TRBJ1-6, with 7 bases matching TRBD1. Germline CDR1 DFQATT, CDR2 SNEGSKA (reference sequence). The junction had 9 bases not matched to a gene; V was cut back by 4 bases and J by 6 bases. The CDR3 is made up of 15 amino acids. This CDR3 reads CSATLRGTANSPLHF. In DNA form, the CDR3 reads TGCAGTGCTACCCTGAGGGGGACAGCTAATTCACCCCTCCACTTT.

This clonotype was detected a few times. Written as DNA, the CDR3 is TGTGCCAGCAGACCGTTTAGCGGGAGATCAGATACGCAGTATTTT. It specifies CASRPFSGRSDTQYF. V gene TRBV19 combines with J gene TRBJ2-3; 9 bases align to TRBD2. The length of the CDR3 is 15 residues. Per germline, CDR1 LNHDA and CDR2 SQIVND (reference sequence). V lost 9 bases to trimming and J lost 4 bases; unmatched junction nucleotides: 11.

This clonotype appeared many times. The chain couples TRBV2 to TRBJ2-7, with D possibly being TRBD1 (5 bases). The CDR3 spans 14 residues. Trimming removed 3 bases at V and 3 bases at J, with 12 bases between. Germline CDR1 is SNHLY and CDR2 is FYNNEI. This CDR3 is CASSDGLGDYEQYF. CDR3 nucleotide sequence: TGTGCCAGCAGTGATGGGCTAGGGGACTACGAGCAGTACTTC.